The 21 T cell receptor beta chains reported below all come from one sample, sequenced in a study of cytomegalovirus exposure and HLA in healthy donors. Primers included in the PCR were 60 Vbeta and 13 Jbeta primers. Some clones are missing from TCRdb's copy, which holds only in-frame ones; the method was immunoSEQ multiplex PCR. The table lists approximately 150,000 clones, 70% of them singletons, with 4.7% in the top ten. Sequencing was done on a sample of PBMCs. The receptor set was obtained from a man younger than 35 in good health and CMV-seropositive.

This rearrangement joins TRBV7-8 to TRBJ1-1; no definite D call. CDR1 is SGHVS, CDR2 FQNEAQ, per germline. This CDR3 has 14 residues. Trimming took 5 bases from V and 8 from J, leaving 18 bases between them. The CDR3 DNA is TGTGCCAGCAGCCTGCACCACGGAGGTAAGGAAGCTTTCTTT. Protein sequence: CASSLHHGGKEAFF.

This sequence joins TRBV30 and TRBJ1-1, with D perhaps TRBD1 (5 bases). Trimming cost V 3 bases and J 0 bases, with 5 bases left between them. The CDR3 extends over 12 amino acids. Germline V CDR1 and CDR2: GTSNPN, SVGIG (reference sequence). The CDR3 loop reads CAWRTVNTEAFF. The CDR3 nucleotides are TGTGCCTGGAGGACAGTGAACACTGAAGCTTTCTTT.

This clone showed up just a few times. The rearrangement joins TRBV28 to TRBJ2-1, with TRBD1 identical over 10 bases. The CDR3 covers 12 residues. Trimming removed 2 bases from V and 13 bases from J; junction bases left unmatched: 2. Germline CDR1 MDHEN, CDR2 SYDVKM. CDR3 sequence (DNA): TGTGCCAGCAGTTTAGGGACAGGGGAACAGTTCTTC. Protein sequence: CASSLGTGEQFF.

The CDR3 coding sequence is TGTGCCAGCCACCAGGGGGCTGCAAATGAAAAACTGTTTTTT. Its translation: CASHQGAANEKLFF. The chain links TRBV6-1 to TRBJ1-4, with TRBD1 matching 8 bases. V gave up 8 bases and J gave up 5 bases; unmatched junction bases: 7. The CDR3 has 14 residues. Germline V gene data show CDR1 as MNHNS and CDR2 as SASEGT.

V and J are TRBV27 and TRBJ2-1, with TRBD1 identical over 9 bases. The germline V gene has CDR1 MNHEY and CDR2 SMNVEV (reference sequence). The CDR3 extends over 15 amino acids. The J segment lost 5 bases and the V segment lost 8 bases, leaving 10 bases of the junction unmatched. CDR3 amino acids: CASQFRDRVNNEQFF. The CDR3 DNA reads as TGTGCCAGCCAATTCCGGGACAGGGTTAACAATGAGCAGTTCTTC.

The rearrangement links TRBV5-1 to TRBJ2-2; 9 bases map to TRBD1. Trimming cost V 4 bases and J 7 bases; bases outside gene matches: 5. The germline V gene encodes CDR1 SGHRS and CDR2 YFSETQ. The CDR3 consists of 14 residues. The CDR3 sequence: CASSADRGGGELFF. The CDR3, as DNA: TGCGCCAGCAGCGCGGACAGGGGAGGCGGGGAGCTGTTTTTT.

The V call is TRBV18, the J call TRBJ1-1; TRBD1 might be the D (6 bases). The germline gives CDR1 KGHSH, CDR2 LQKENI. V was shortened by 5 bases and J by 0 bases, with 13 bases between the two germline ends. This CDR3 is built from 15 residues. The CDR3 loop is CASSSTTGLNTEAFF. The DNA for the CDR3 is TGTGCCAGCTCATCGACCACAGGGCTGAACACTGAAGCTTTCTTT. Based on the CDR3 plus reference TRBV18 and TRBJ1-1, the full variable domain is NAGVMQNPRHLVRRRGQEARLRCSPMKGHSHVYWYRQLPEEGLKFMVYLQKENIIDESGMPKERFSAEFPKEGPSILRIQQVVRGDSAAYFCASSSTTGLNTEAFFGQGTRLTVV.

The chain carries TRBV2 and TRBJ1-4; 9 nucleotides match TRBD1. Germline assignment: CDR1 SNHLY and CDR2 FYNNEI. The CDR3 totals 15 residues. V dropped 6 bases and J dropped 0; count of bases not matched to a gene: 2. The CDR3 spells CASRRDRATNEKLFF. The DNA for the CDR3 is TGTGCCAGCAGGAGGGACAGGGCAACTAATGAAAAACTGTTTTTT.

This rearrangement joins TRBV7-6 to TRBJ2-5; 8 positions agree with TRBD2. V shed 0 bases, J shed 1 base, and the junction held 4 bases outside the gene matches. The CDR3 totals 16 residues. In germline, CDR1 is SGHVS, CDR2 FNYEAQ. CDR3: CASSLAPSGSQETQYF. CDR3 coding DNA: TGTGCCAGCAGCTTAGCGCCCAGCGGGAGCCAAGAGACCCAGTACTTC.

The chain recombines TRBV2 with TRBJ2-5; D is uncertain. V dropped 3 bases and J dropped 4 bases, with 6 bases sitting between them. Looked up from germline, CDR1 is SNHLY and CDR2 is FYNNEI. CDR3 size: 12 residues. This CDR3 is CASSDRPETQYF. CDR3 DNA sequence: TGTGCCAGCAGTGACAGGCCAGAGACCCAGTACTTC.

The rearrangement uses TRBV2 and TRBJ2-3; perhaps TRBD2 as D (5 bases). This CDR3 is built from 15 residues. V was shortened by 7 bases and J by 2 bases, with 16 bases between the two germline ends. Germline CDR1 and CDR2: SNHLY and FYNNEI. The CDR3 DNA reads TGTGCCAGCACGGCGGGCCGACAACCCACAGATACGCAGTATTTT. This codes for CASTAGRQPTDTQYF. Looking up the rest from reference TRBV2 and TRBJ2-3 gives the full variable domain: EPEVTQTPSHQVTQMGQEVILRCVPISNHLYFYWYRQILGQKVEFLVSFYNNEISEKSEIFDDQFSVERPDGSNFTLKIRSTKLEDSAMYFCASTAGRQPTDTQYFGPGTRLTVL.

The genes are TRBV6-1 and TRBJ2-7, with D hard to call. There are 12 residues in the CDR3. CDR1 MNHNS and CDR2 SASEGT come from the germline V gene. V was pared by 0 bases and J by 6 bases, with 6 bases between. The CDR3 DNA sequence: TGTGCCAGCAGTGAAGCGTGGGGCGAGCAGTACGTC. Its translation: CASSEAWGEQYV.

The gene calls are TRBV25-1 and TRBJ1-2; D call uncertain. Germline lookup yields CDR1 MGHDK and CDR2 SYGVNS. Trimming left V 3 bases short and J 1 base short, with 9 bases between. The CDR3 contains 14 residues. The CDR3 sequence: CASSEYNHNYGYTF. Here the CDR3 DNA reads TGTGCCAGCAGTGAGTACAACCATAACTATGGCTACACCTTC.

This clone was picked up one time. The chain combines TRBV2 with TRBJ2-7; TRBD2 matches 8 bases. Trimming removed 1 base from V and 5 bases from J; junction bases left unmatched: 7. CDR1 and CDR2 (germline): SNHLY, FYNNEI. This CDR3 spans 15 amino acids. This CDR3 reads CASSEGSGTTHEQYV. CDR3 bases: TGTGCCAGCAGTGAAGGTAGCGGGACAACCCACGAGCAGTACGTC.

There are a few counts of this clone. The rearrangement joins TRBV4-2 to TRBJ2-3; 8 nucleotides match TRBD2. Germline-derived CDR1 and CDR2 are LGHNA and YNFKEQ. The CDR3 length is 17 residues. V lost 0 bases to trimming and J lost 3 bases; unmatched junction nucleotides: 8. As DNA, the CDR3 is TGTGCCAGCAGCCAAGATCCGACTAGCGCCCCTACAGATACGCAGTATTTT. Translated: CASSQDPTSAPTDTQYF.

The J gene is TRBJ1-4, the V gene TRBV29-1, with D maybe TRBD1 (5 bases). This CDR3 has 12 amino acids. Germline V gene lookup returns CDR1 SQVTM and CDR2 ANQGSEA. V lost 5 bases and J 8 bases, leaving 12 bases between the germline ends. The CDR3 sequence: CSVSFRAEKLFF. CDR3 bases: TGCAGCGTTAGTTTCAGGGCAGAAAAACTGTTTTTT.

V is TRBV4-1 and J is TRBJ1-1; D possibly corresponds to TRBD1 (5 bases). The CDR3 length is 15 residues. The V and J ends lost 0 bases and 6 bases respectively, with 14 bases between them. The germline V gene has CDR1 MGHRA and CDR2 YSYEKL. This CDR3 is CASSQEMGLGSEAFF. The CDR3 DNA reads as TGCGCCAGCAGCCAAGAGATGGGGCTGGGTTCTGAAGCTTTCTTT.

This rearrangement joins TRBV18 to TRBJ2-2, with a tentative D call TRBD2 (5 bases). CDR3 length: 15 residues. CDR1 is KGHSH and CDR2 is LQKENI in the germline V gene. V lost 5 bases and J lost 0, with 10 bases in between. CDR3 nucleotide sequence: TGTGCCAGCTCATTCAGCGGTGCGAACACCGGGGAGCTGTTTTTT. Translated, it gives CASSFSGANTGELFF.

This chain connects TRBV5-1 to TRBJ2-3; 13 nucleotides align to TRBD2. Unmatched junction bases numbered 9, after V lost 4 bases and J lost 1 base. Germline lookup yields CDR1 SGHRS and CDR2 YFSETQ. This CDR3 has 18 residues. As DNA, the CDR3 is TGCGCCAGCAGCCGAACAGGGACTAGCGGGACGCGCACAGATACGCAGTATTTT. This sequence encodes CASSRTGTSGTRTDTQYF.

The sample holds one count of this clone. This chain connects TRBV28 to TRBJ1-1; D is unclear. Between the trimmed V and J ends, which lost 4 bases and 4 bases, there was a span of 7 bases. The CDR3 extends over 12 amino acids. Germline values: CDR1 MDHEN, CDR2 SYDVKM. CDR3 protein: CASSSRITEAFF. The CDR3 DNA sequence: TGTGCCAGCAGTTCCAGGATCACTGAAGCTTTCTTT.

This sequence joins TRBV14 and TRBJ1-4; D perhaps matches TRBD1 (6 bases). V dropped 4 bases and J dropped 0 bases, with 9 bases sitting between them. The CDR3 runs 15 residues. Germline V gives CDR1 SGHDN, CDR2 FVKESK. The CDR3 region has the DNA TGTGCCAGCAGCCCCAGGACAGCAACTAATGAAAAACTGTTTTTT. It codes for CASSPRTATNEKLFF.